The 19 T cell receptor beta chains below all came from one sample that was sequenced in a study of blood T cell repertoires in COVID-19. Sequencing used immunoSEQ multiplex PCR; TCRdb keeps in-frame clones, though not all of them. The data show some 50,000 clones, with around 83% seen just once and 1.6% held by the top ten. Sequencing was done on a sample of peripheral blood. All receptors derive from a man aged 50 to 60 with acute or convalescent COVID-19.

The chain joins TRBV19 to TRBJ2-5, with 8 bases fitting TRBD1. CDR1 is LNHDA and CDR2 is SQIVND in the germline V gene (reference sequence). This CDR3 region has 13 residues. V dropped 6 bases and J dropped 1; count of bases not matched to a gene: 1. Here the CDR3 DNA reads TGTGCCAGTAGGGGGACAGGCCAAGAGACCCAGTACTTC. Protein sequence: CASRGTGQETQYF.

The CDR3 nucleotides are TGTGCCAGTAGTGGGTGGACAGGGACAAATGAAAAACTGTTTTTT. It yields the protein CASSGWTGTNEKLFF. The rearrangement links TRBV19 to TRBJ1-4, with TRBD1 identical over 8 bases. Trimming at V came to 5 bases and at J to 5 bases, leaving 7 bases not matched to a gene. This CDR3 contains 15 residues. The germline CDR1 and CDR2 sequences are LNHDA and SQIVND (reference sequence).

The chain combines TRBV5-1 with TRBJ2-3; 7 positions agree with TRBD2. This CDR3 spans 15 amino acids. Trimming at V came to 2 bases and at J to 2 bases, leaving 5 bases not matched to a gene. Germline V lookup: CDR1 SGHRS, CDR2 YFSETQ. Written as DNA, the CDR3 is TGCGCCAGCAGCTTTCCTAGCGGTCTCACAGATACGCAGTATTTT. Protein: CASSFPSGLTDTQYF.

The chain recombines TRBV10-3 with TRBJ2-2; 10 nucleotides align to TRBD1. The CDR3 loop spans 16 amino acids. Unmatched junction bases numbered 9, after V lost 6 bases and J lost 5 bases. CDR1 and CDR2 (germline): ENHRY, SYGVKD. The CDR3 reads CAISLRDRGGTGELFF. CDR3 DNA sequence: TGTGCCATCAGCCTGAGGGACAGGGGAGGAACCGGGGAGCTGTTTTTT.

CDR3 loop: CASSMSPPGVSSGNTIYF. CDR3 nucleotides: TGCGCCAGCAGCATGTCCCCCCCAGGGGTCAGCTCTGGAAACACCATATATTTT. The rearrangement links TRBV5-1 to TRBJ1-3, with TRBD1 as a possible D gene (6 bases). This CDR3 is 18 amino acids long. Germline V gene lookup returns CDR1 SGHRS and CDR2 YFSETQ. The V and J ends lost 4 bases and 0 bases respectively, with 20 bases between them.

The chain recombines TRBV4-3 with TRBJ2-1, with 8 positions matching TRBD2. The CDR3 has 18 amino acids. The ends lost 0 bases at V and 5 bases at J; junction bases unmatched: 12. The germline gives CDR1 LGHNA, CDR2 YSLEER. The CDR3 sequence is CASSQDRAGVIVDNEQFF. The CDR3 DNA is TGCGCCAGCAGCCAAGACCGAGCGGGAGTGATAGTTGACAATGAGCAGTTCTTC.

The V gene is TRBV4-1, the J gene TRBJ1-2; TRBD1 matches 7 bases. Per germline, CDR1 MGHRA and CDR2 YSYEKL. This CDR3 has 14 residues. V was pared by 4 bases and J by 4 bases, with 6 bases of the junction left unmatched. The CDR3 sequence: CASSPSAGGYGYTF. Written as DNA, the CDR3 is TGCGCCAGCAGCCCCTCGGCAGGGGGCTATGGCTACACCTTC.

Here the CDR3 reads CASSPPVQKDTQYF. DNA for the CDR3: TGTGCCAGCAGCCCCCCCGTACAGAAAGATACGCAGTATTTT. The chain joins TRBV11-2 to TRBJ2-3, with unresolved D. The V gene's germline CDR1 is SGHAT and CDR2 FQNNGV. The CDR3 is 14 residues long. Trimming shortened V by 5 bases and J by 5 bases, and 14 bases separated the two germline ends. The variable domain in full, completed from reference TRBV11-2 and TRBJ2-3, reads EAGVAQSPRYKIIEKRQSVAFWCNPISGHATLYWYQQILGQGPKLLIQFQNNGVVDDSQLPKDRFSAERLKGVDSTLKIQPAKLEDSAVYLCASSPPVQKDTQYFGPGTRLTVL.

V gene TRBV5-1 combines with J gene TRBJ2-1; 7 positions agree with TRBD2. Germline V gives CDR1 SGHRS, CDR2 YFSETQ. The CDR3 totals 16 residues. Trimming removed 0 bases from V and 3 bases from J; junction bases left unmatched: 6. The CDR3 loop reads CASSLAVGGIYNEQFF. The CDR3, as DNA: TGCGCCAGCAGCTTGGCCGTGGGGGGGATCTACAATGAGCAGTTCTTC.

A single count supports this clone. The rearrangement links TRBV29-1 to TRBJ2-3; 7 bases match TRBD2. Germline CDR1 SQVTM, CDR2 ANQGSEA. The CDR3 length is 14 residues. The junction had 4 bases not matched to a gene; V was cut back by 2 bases and J by 2 bases. In DNA, the CDR3 is TGCAGCGTTGAACCTAGCGGTTTCACAGATACGCAGTATTTT. Protein: CSVEPSGFTDTQYF.

V usage is TRBV9 and J usage is TRBJ2-5; 7 nucleotides agree with TRBD2. Trimming cost V 2 bases and J 5 bases; bases outside gene matches: 9. The CDR3 runs to 15 residues. Germline CDR1 and CDR2: SGDLS and YYNGEE. The CDR3 DNA reads TGTGCCAGCAGCGTGGGCGGGGGAAGTCGGGAGACCCAGTACTTC. Amino acids: CASSVGGGSRETQYF. Combining the CDR3 with reference TRBV9 and TRBJ2-5 gives the whole variable domain DSGVTQTPKHLITATGQRVTLRCSPRSGDLSVYWYQQSLDQGLQFLIQYYNGEERAKGNILERFSAQQFPDLHSELNLSSLELGDSALYFCASSVGGGSRETQYFGPGTRLLVL.

The rearrangement uses TRBV5-1 and TRBJ2-2; TRBD1 agrees at 9 bases. V gave up 2 bases and J gave up 3 bases; unmatched junction bases: 5. This CDR3 has 16 amino acids. Germline V gene lookup returns CDR1 SGHRS and CDR2 YFSETQ. CDR3 sequence: CASSLNRGHDTGELFF. DNA for the CDR3: TGCGCCAGCAGCTTAAACAGGGGGCATGACACCGGGGAGCTGTTTTTT.

The chain joins TRBV24-1 to TRBJ2-3; D not certain. The CDR3 length is 13 residues. In germline, CDR1 is KGHDR, CDR2 SFDVKD. Trimming removed 7 bases at V and 1 base at J, with 8 bases between. CDR3 loop: CATRLAGTDTQYF. In DNA form, the CDR3 reads TGTGCCACCAGGTTAGCAGGCACAGATACGCAGTATTTT.

The CDR3, as DNA: TGTGCCAGCAGTTACTCGTCACAGATCACAGATACGCAGTATTTT. The encoded protein is CASSYSSQITDTQYF. J is TRBJ2-3 and V is TRBV6-5, with D unresolved. CDR1 and CDR2 from the germline V gene are MNHEY and SVGAGI. The CDR3 is made up of 15 amino acids. V lost 0 bases, J lost 2 bases, and 9 bases lay in between.

The gene calls are TRBV19 and TRBJ1-1; 8 nucleotides line up with TRBD1. The junction had 8 bases not matched to a gene; V was cut back by 6 bases and J by 5 bases. The CDR3 length is 14 residues. CDR1 and CDR2 from the germline V gene are LNHDA and SQIVND (reference sequence). For the CDR3, the DNA is TGTGCCAGTAGACTCCAGGGGGCAAGGACTGAAGCTTTCTTT. Protein sequence: CASRLQGARTEAFF.

The table lists this clone with a count of one. CDR3 DNA sequence: TGTGCCACCCGGATGACAGGGGCAGATGAAGATACGCAGTATTTT. Amino acids: CATRMTGADEDTQYF. The chain employs TRBV6-6 and TRBJ2-3; 8 bases are a match to TRBD1. CDR1 is MNHNY, CDR2 SVGAGI, per germline (reference sequence). CDR3 length equals 15 residues. J lost 5 bases, V lost 10 bases, and 14 bases had no gene match.

V is TRBV28 and J is TRBJ2-7; 7 positions match TRBD2. V lost 4 bases and J lost 5; bases outside the gene matches: 8. The CDR3 consists of 14 residues. Germline lookup yields CDR1 MDHEN and CDR2 SYDVKM. The CDR3 DNA sequence: TGTGCCAGCAGTTCCGCGGGAGCGAGTCACGAGCAGTACTTC. Its translation is CASSSAGASHEQYF.

This chain links TRBV5-6 with TRBJ1-4, with TRBD1 identical over 9 bases. The germline gives CDR1 SGHDT, CDR2 YYEEEE. The CDR3 runs to 15 residues. The trim removed 2 bases at V and 5 bases at J, leaving 4 bases unmatched. CDR3 nucleotide sequence: TGTGCCAGCAGCTTTACCGGACAGGGGAATGAAAAACTGTTTTTT. It yields the protein CASSFTGQGNEKLFF.

This chain connects TRBV28 to TRBJ1-4, with 8 bases identical to TRBD1. CDR3 size: 16 residues. Germline CDR1 is MDHEN and CDR2 is SYDVKM. Trimming cost V 7 bases and J 3 bases; bases outside gene matches: 10. Here the CDR3 reads CASTTTGAAPNEKLFF. The CDR3 bases are TGTGCCAGCACTACGACAGGGGCAGCCCCTAATGAAAAACTGTTTTTT.